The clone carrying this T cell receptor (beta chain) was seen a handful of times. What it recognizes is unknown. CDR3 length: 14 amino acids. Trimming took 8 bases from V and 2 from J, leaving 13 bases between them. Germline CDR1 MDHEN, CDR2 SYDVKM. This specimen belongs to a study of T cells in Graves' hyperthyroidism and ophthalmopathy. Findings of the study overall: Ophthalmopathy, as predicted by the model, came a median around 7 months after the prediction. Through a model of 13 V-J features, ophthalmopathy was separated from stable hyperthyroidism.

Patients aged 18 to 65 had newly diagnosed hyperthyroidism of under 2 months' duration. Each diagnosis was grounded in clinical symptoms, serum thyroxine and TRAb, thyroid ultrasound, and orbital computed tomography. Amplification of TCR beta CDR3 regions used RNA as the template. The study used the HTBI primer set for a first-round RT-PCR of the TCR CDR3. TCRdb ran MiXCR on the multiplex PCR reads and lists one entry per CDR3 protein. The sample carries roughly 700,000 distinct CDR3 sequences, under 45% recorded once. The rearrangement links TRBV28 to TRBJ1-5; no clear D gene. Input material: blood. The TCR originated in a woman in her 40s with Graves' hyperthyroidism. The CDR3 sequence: CASRKGNGNQPQHF. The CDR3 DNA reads TGTGCCAGCCGTAAGGGAAATGGCAATCAGCCCCAGCATTTT.